The following is a T cell receptor (beta chain) sequence with its context. Its antigen is unidentified. The germline CDR1 and CDR2 sequences are SNHLY and FYNNEI. The length of the CDR3 is 16 residues. The germline V and J ends were trimmed by 3 bases and 3 bases, with 15 bases remaining between them. Generated by immunoSEQ multiplex PCR, the TCRdb table keeps only in-frame clones and is missing some. The repertoire includes about 63,000 clones, about 85% of them detected once, and about 18% sits in the top ten. The entry originates in a study of identifying expanded T cells in peripheral blood. General study findings and limits: About 1.2 clones differed between technical replicates, versus approximately 17 and 20 over time.

No infections or other immune events were documented during collection. This sequence originates from a person aged 18 to 75 in good health. Sequenced: blood. This rearrangement joins TRBV2 to TRBJ1-3; perhaps TRBD1 as D (5 bases). In nucleotides, the CDR3 is TGTGCCAGCAGTGAGGGGGTCAGGGCGTATGGAAACACCATATATTTT. This sequence encodes CASSEGVRAYGNTIYF.